These 4 T cell receptor beta chains were sequenced from one sample in a study of cytomegalovirus exposure and HLA in healthy donors. The PCR ran on 60 Vbeta and 13 Jbeta primers. The assay was immunoSEQ multiplex PCR, and TCRdb's table has in-frame clones only and misses some. The data show 110,000 or so clones, 70% to 85% seen once. Sequenced input: PBMCs. The receptors derive from a woman aged 40 to 55 in good health and CMV-seropositive.

Comment on this clone: At one end the junction does not follow the germline gene, possibly because of a read error. The rearrangement uses TRBV7-7 and TRBJ2-1, with TRBD1 matching 7 bases. Germline lookup yields CDR1 SSHAT and CDR2 FNYEAQ (reference sequence). The CDR3 extends over 15 amino acids. CDR3 loop: CASSSGQVQGGEQFF. The CDR3 coding sequence is TGTGCTAGCAGCTCCGGACAGGTTCAGGGTGGTGAGCAGTTCTTC.

The rearrangement links TRBV2 to TRBJ1-1; D might be TRBD1 (6 bases). The ends were cut back, 3 bases at V and 7 bases at J, with 12 bases in the middle. The length of the CDR3 is 13 residues. CDR1 and CDR2 (germline): SNHLY, FYNNEI. The CDR3 is CASSDVGALEAFF. Written as DNA, the CDR3 is TGTGCCAGCAGTGATGTGGGGGCCCTTGAAGCTTTCTTT. The full variable domain, completed using reference TRBV2 and TRBJ1-1, is EPEVTQTPSHQVTQMGQEVILRCVPISNHLYFYWYRQILGQKVEFLVSFYNNEISEKSEIFDDQFSVERPDGSNFTLKIRSTKLEDSAMYFCASSDVGALEAFFGQGTRLTVV.

The chain links TRBV30 to TRBJ2-5; a weak D match, TRBD2 (6 bases). The CDR3 is 15 amino acids. V was cut by 3 bases and J by 2 bases, with 16 bases left in between. From germline, CDR1 is GTSNPN and CDR2 SVGIG (reference sequence). The CDR3, as DNA: TGTGCCTGGAGCAGCTGGGGACTCCCTCAAGAGACCCAGTACTTC. The encoded protein is CAWSSWGLPQETQYF.

This clone was found once. J is TRBJ1-1 and V is TRBV5-6, with 8 positions matching TRBD1. V lost 3 bases, J lost 5 bases, and 9 bases stayed unmatched. This CDR3 has 15 amino acids. Germline lookup yields CDR1 SGHDT and CDR2 YYEEEE. The CDR3 spells CASSSRDRGGTEAFF. DNA for the CDR3: TGTGCCAGCAGCTCGCGTGACAGGGGTGGAACTGAAGCTTTCTTT.